This T cell receptor (beta chain) appears in the sequencing data of a study of Tregs in tolerant kidney transplant recipients. V was pared by 1 base and J by 5 bases, with 12 bases between. This CDR3 has 15 residues. The germline V gene has CDR1 KGHSH and CDR2 LQKENI. This table comes from immunoSEQ multiplex PCR, and its TCRdb copy is limited to in-frame clones, with some not included. The table shows about 240,000 clones, with about four fifths occurring only once. This rearrangement joins TRBV18 to TRBJ2-4, with D possibly being TRBD1 or TRBD2 (5 bases each). This receptor was taken from a human donor in good health. Sequencing was done on a sample of CD4+ T cells from blood. Here the CDR3 reads CASSPLGPPQNIQYF. The CDR3 region has the DNA TGTGCCAGCTCACCACTGGGACCTCCTCAAAACATTCAGTACTTC.